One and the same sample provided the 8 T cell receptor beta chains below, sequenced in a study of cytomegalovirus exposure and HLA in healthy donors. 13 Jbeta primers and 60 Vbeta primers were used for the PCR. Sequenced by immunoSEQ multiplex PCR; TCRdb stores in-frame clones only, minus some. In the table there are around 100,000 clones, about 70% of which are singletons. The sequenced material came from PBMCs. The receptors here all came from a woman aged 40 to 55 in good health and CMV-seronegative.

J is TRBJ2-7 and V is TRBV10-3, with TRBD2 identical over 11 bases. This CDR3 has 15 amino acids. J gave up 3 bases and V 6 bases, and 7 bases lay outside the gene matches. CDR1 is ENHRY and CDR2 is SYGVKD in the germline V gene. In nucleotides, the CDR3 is TGTGCCATCAGGGAGGGACTAGCGGATTTCTACGAGCAGTACTTC. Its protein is CAIREGLADFYEQYF.

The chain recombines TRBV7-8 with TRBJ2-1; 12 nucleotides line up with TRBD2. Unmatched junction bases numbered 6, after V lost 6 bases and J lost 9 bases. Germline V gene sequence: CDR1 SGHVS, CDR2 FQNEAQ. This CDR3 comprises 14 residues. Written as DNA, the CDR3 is TGTGCCAGCAGTCGGACTAGCGGGATAGGTGAGCAGTTCTTC. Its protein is CASSRTSGIGEQFF.

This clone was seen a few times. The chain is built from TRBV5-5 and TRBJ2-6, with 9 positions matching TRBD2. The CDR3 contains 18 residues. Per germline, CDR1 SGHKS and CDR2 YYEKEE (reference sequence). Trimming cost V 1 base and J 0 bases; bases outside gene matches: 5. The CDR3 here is CASSLTTSGSSGANVLTF. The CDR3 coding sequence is TGTGCCAGCAGCTTGACGACTAGCGGTTCCTCTGGGGCCAACGTCCTGACTTTC.

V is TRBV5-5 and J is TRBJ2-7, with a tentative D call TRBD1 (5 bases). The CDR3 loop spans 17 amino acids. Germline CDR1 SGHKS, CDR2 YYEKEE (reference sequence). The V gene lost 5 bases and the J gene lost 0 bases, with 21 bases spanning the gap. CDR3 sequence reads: CASRHNRPLVSSYEQYF. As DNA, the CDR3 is TGTGCCAGCAGGCACAACAGGCCCCTGGTTAGCTCCTACGAGCAGTACTTC.

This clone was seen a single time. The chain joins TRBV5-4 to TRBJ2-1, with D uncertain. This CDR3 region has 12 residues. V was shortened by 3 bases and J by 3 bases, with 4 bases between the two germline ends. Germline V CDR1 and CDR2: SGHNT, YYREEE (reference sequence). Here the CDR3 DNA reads TGTGCCAGCAGCTCGGTCTACAATGAGCAGTTCTTC. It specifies CASSSVYNEQFF.

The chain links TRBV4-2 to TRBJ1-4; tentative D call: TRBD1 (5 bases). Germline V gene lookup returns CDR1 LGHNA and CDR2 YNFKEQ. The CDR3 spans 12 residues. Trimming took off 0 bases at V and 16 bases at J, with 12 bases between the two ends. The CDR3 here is CASSQEVGEPFF. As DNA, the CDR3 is TGTGCCAGCAGCCAAGAGGTAGGGGAACCGTTTTTT.

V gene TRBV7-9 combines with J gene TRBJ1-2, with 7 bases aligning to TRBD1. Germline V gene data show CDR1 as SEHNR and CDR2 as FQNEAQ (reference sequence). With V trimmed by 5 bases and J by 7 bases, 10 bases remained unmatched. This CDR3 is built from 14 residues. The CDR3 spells CASSHLTGSSGYTF. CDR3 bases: TGTGCCAGCAGCCACTTGACAGGGTCGAGTGGCTACACCTTC. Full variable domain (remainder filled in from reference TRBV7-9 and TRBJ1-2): DTGVSQNPRHKITKRGQNVTFRCDPISEHNRLYWYRQTLGQGPEFLTYFQNEAQLEKSRLLSDRFSAERPKGSFSTLEIQRTEQGDSAMYLCASSHLTGSSGYTFGSGTRLTVV.

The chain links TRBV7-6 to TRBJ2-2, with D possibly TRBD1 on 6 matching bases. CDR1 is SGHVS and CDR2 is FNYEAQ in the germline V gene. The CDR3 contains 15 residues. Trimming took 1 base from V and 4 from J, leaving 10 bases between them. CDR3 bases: TGTGCCAGCAGCTTAGTTCCAGGGGCCACCGGGGAGCTGTTTTTT. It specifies CASSLVPGATGELFF.